Reported below is one TCR beta chain. Its antigen is undetermined. This sample is part of a study of regulatory T cells in long-lasting Graves disease. The overall study: In persistent Graves' disease, antithyroid drugs had been taken for over 5 years and TSH receptor antibodies stayed positive. Overall study results and limits: Relative to new patients (roughly 900), persistent patients exhibited greater sharing of public clonotypes (more than 2,500). Investigators studied peripheral blood only, not thyroid tissue.

As for time point: persistent/refractory GD, antithyroid drugs over 5 years with positive TRAb. PBMCs provided the RNA from which the TCR library was made. Each of the patients was recruited from an endocrinology department situated in Xi'an, China. This CDR3 comprises 14 residues. V lost 2 bases to trimming and J lost 5 bases; unmatched junction nucleotides: 4. The germline V gene has CDR1 MNHEY and CDR2 SVGAGI. iRepertoire HTBI primers and Arm-PCR of CDR3 regions built TCR beta libraries. TCRdb fed the multiplex PCR reads into MiXCR, producing one record per CDR3 protein. Of roughly 500,000 distinct CDR3 sequences listed, approximately 21% are singletons.

This clonotype was obtained from a female donor with Graves disease. V gene TRBV6-5 combines with J gene TRBJ1-2, with 8 positions matching TRBD1. Sample: peripheral blood mononuclear cells (PBMCs), taken when the disease was refractory, from a patient treated with antithyroid drugs. The CDR3 region is CASSYLDRAYGYTF. The CDR3 DNA reads TGTGCCAGCAGTTACCTGGACAGGGCTTATGGCTACACCTTC.